These 29 T cell receptor beta chains were sequenced from one sample in a study of identical twins. TCRdb recomputed calls from the 5' RACE reads with MiXCR, one row per CDR3 protein. The table shows hundreds of thousands of distinct CDR3 sequences, with approximately 20% occurring only once. This same sample was also part of a study on yellow fever vaccine responses in identical twins.

What was sequenced was CD4+ T cells sorted from blood. These receptor sequences come from a woman aged 18-35 years in good health.

This clonotype was seen a few times. The chain employs TRBV2 and TRBJ2-2, with unresolved D. The length of the CDR3 is 13 residues. Germline V gene lookup returns CDR1 SNHLY and CDR2 FYNNEI. Trimming left V 6 bases short and J 5 bases short, with 10 bases between. CDR3 amino acids: CASSTYITGELFF. The CDR3 DNA is TGTGCCAGCAGCACATACATTACCGGGGAGCTGTTTTTT. Using reference TRBV2 and TRBJ2-2 for the parts outside the CDR3, the full variable domain is EPEVTQTPSHQVTQMGQEVILRCVPISNHLYFYWYRQILGQKVEFLVSFYNNEISEKSEIFDDQFSVERPDGSNFTLKIRSTKLEDSAMYFCASSTYITGELFFGEGSRLTVL.

The rearrangement uses TRBV6-5 and TRBJ1-3; 7 bases match TRBD1. Looked up from germline, CDR1 is MNHEY and CDR2 is SVGAGI. V shed 0 bases, J shed 3 bases, and the junction held 2 bases outside the gene matches. The length of the CDR3 is 15 residues. In DNA, the CDR3 is TGTGCCAGCAGTTACTCGACAGGGTTTGGAAACACCATATATTTT. This translates into CASSYSTGFGNTIYF.

This clonotype was detected a few times. This chain connects TRBV29-1 to TRBJ1-1; no clear D. Germline loops: CDR1 SQVTM, CDR2 ANQGSEA. The CDR3 loop spans 12 amino acids. The V and J ends lost 1 base and 10 bases respectively, with 13 bases between them. The CDR3 DNA is TGCAGCGTTGAAGGGGATGGACGGCGAGCTTTCTTT. Encoded protein: CSVEGDGRRAFF.

This clonotype turned up a few times. The V call is TRBV29-1, the J call TRBJ2-3; no definite D call. This CDR3 has 14 residues. V lost 5 bases and J lost 3, with 15 bases in between. CDR1 and CDR2 from the germline V gene are SQVTM and ANQGSEA. The CDR3 is CSVTPPRLTDTQYF. In DNA, the CDR3 is TGCAGCGTTACCCCCCCCAGGTTGACAGATACGCAGTATTTT.

This clonotype was counted a few times. The chain combines TRBV5-1 with TRBJ2-1; the D gene is possibly TRBD2 (7 bases). CDR1 is SGHRS and CDR2 is YFSETQ in the germline V gene. The CDR3 covers 16 residues. Trimming took off 4 bases at V and 0 bases at J, with 14 bases between the two ends. The CDR3, as DNA: TGCGCCAGCAGCCCGGAGGGGGGGGTCTCCTACAATGAGCAGTTCTTC. Its translation is CASSPEGGVSYNEQFF.

The chain combines TRBV3-1 with TRBJ1-3; TRBD1 might be the D (5 bases). Trimming took off 8 bases at V and 0 bases at J, with 11 bases between the two ends. Germline V gives CDR1 LGHDT, CDR2 YNNKEL (reference sequence). The CDR3 runs to 14 residues. The CDR3 DNA reads as TGTGCCAGCGGGGCAGGGAACTCTGGAAACACCATATATTTT. It specifies CASGAGNSGNTIYF.

This clonotype has a handful of counts. The CDR3 nucleotides read TGTGCCAGCAGCTTACTCGGGACGGGCACAGATACGCAGTATTTT. Translation: CASSLLGTGTDTQYF. The V and J genes are TRBV11-2 and TRBJ2-3; either TRBD1 or TRBD2 may supply D (5 bases each). The CDR3 spans 15 residues. Germline V gene lookup returns CDR1 SGHAT and CDR2 FQNNGV. The V end was cut by 2 bases, the J end by 1 base, with 10 bases between.

This clonotype was seen at least ten times. The chain employs TRBV12-3 or TRBV12-4 and TRBJ2-1; possibly TRBD1 for D (8 bases). Trimming pared 2 bases from V and 4 bases from J, leaving 15 bases between. CDR3 length equals 16 residues. CDR3 nucleotides: TGTGCCAGCAGTTTAAGACAGGGGAGGGAGTACAATGAGCAGTTCTTC. Protein product: CASSLRQGREYNEQFF.

This clonotype was detected only a few times. The chain links TRBV3-1 to TRBJ2-4; maybe TRBD2 (6 bases). Trimming cost V 0 bases and J 0 bases, with 15 bases left between them. The CDR3 covers 18 residues. Germline CDR1 is LGHDT and CDR2 is YNNKEL (reference sequence). CDR3: CASSQDLGGTVAKNIQYF. For the CDR3, the DNA is TGTGCCAGCAGCCAAGATCTTGGCGGGACTGTAGCCAAAAACATTCAGTACTTC.

This clonotype appeared a few times. J is TRBJ1-2 and V is TRBV20-1; D not resolved. Per germline, CDR1 DFQATT and CDR2 SNEGSKA (reference sequence). This CDR3 spans 9 amino acids. Trimming pared 5 bases from V and 12 bases from J, leaving 10 bases between. This CDR3 is CSAGAEHTF. CDR3 bases: TGCAGTGCTGGCGCAGAGCACACCTTC.

This clonotype was counted a few times. The rearrangement links TRBV20-1 to TRBJ2-1; D is possibly TRBD2 (6 bases). The V gene lost 3 bases and the J gene lost 2 bases, with 11 bases spanning the gap. This CDR3 is built from 14 residues. CDR1 is DFQATT and CDR2 is SNEGSKA in the germline V gene (reference sequence). The CDR3 DNA follows: TGCAGTGCTAGTCTGGGGGGTGCCTACAATGAGCAGTTCTTC. This gives the protein CSASLGGAYNEQFF.

This chain links TRBV6-9 with TRBJ2-2, with 8 nucleotides matching TRBD2. This CDR3 is 19 amino acids long. J lost 0 bases, V lost 8 bases, and 17 bases had no gene match. Germline CDR1 MNHGY, CDR2 SVAAGI. This CDR3 reads CASHKAGLEIIANTGELFF. The CDR3, as DNA: TGTGCCAGCCATAAAGCGGGACTAGAGATAATCGCGAACACCGGGGAGCTGTTTTTT.

The V and J genes are TRBV12-3 or TRBV12-4 and TRBJ2-7; 8 nucleotides match TRBD2. The CDR3 length is 15 residues. Unmatched junction bases numbered 6, after V lost 2 bases and J lost 3 bases. Here the CDR3 DNA reads TGTGCCAGCAGTTTATCCTCAGCGGGAGTCTACGAGCAGTACTTC. This codes for CASSLSSAGVYEQYF.

This chain uses TRBV5-1 with TRBJ2-1, with 13 bases that match TRBD2. From germline, CDR1 is SGHRS and CDR2 YFSETQ. The junction had 5 bases not matched to a gene; V was cut back by 4 bases and J by 4 bases. The CDR3 runs 16 residues. The CDR3 sequence: CASSPGTSGVYNEQFF. CDR3 nucleotide sequence: TGCGCCAGCAGCCCAGGGACTAGCGGGGTATACAATGAGCAGTTCTTC.

This clonotype appeared a few times. The rearrangement joins TRBV7-9 to TRBJ2-2, with D perhaps matching TRBD1 or TRBD2 (5 bases each). Germline lookup yields CDR1 SEHNR and CDR2 FQNEAQ (reference sequence). This CDR3 spans 14 amino acids. V was clipped by 5 bases and J by 8 bases, with 15 bases between them. DNA of the CDR3: TGTGCCAGCAGCCCGACCCGGGACCGTGGGGAGCTGTTTTTT. Translating gives CASSPTRDRGELFF.

In its sample, this clonotype was seen many times. The CDR3 DNA reads TGTGCCAGCAGGGAGACTAGCGGGGGTTGGTCCGGGGAGCTGTTTTTT. This translates into CASRETSGGWSGELFF. The chain links TRBV27 to TRBJ2-2; 12 bases align to TRBD2. Losses at the gene ends were 6 bases for V and 6 bases for J; bases not matched to a gene: 8. The germline V gene encodes CDR1 MNHEY and CDR2 SMNVEV (reference sequence). The CDR3 sequence is 16 residues long.

This clonotype has just a few counts. CDR3 sequence: CSASFVAAPEQFF. The CDR3 DNA sequence: TGCAGTGCTAGTTTTGTCGCAGCCCCCGAGCAGTTCTTC. The chain joins TRBV20-1 to TRBJ2-1; D gene unclear. Trimming took off 3 bases at V and 10 bases at J, with 16 bases between the two ends. This CDR3 comprises 13 residues. Germline V gives CDR1 DFQATT, CDR2 SNEGSKA (reference sequence).

This clonotype was seen many times. The chain has TRBV5-1 and TRBJ2-2, with 7 nucleotides matching TRBD1. V trimming: 3 bases; J trimming: 0 bases; junction bases outside the gene matches: 2. The CDR3 is made up of 15 amino acids. The V gene's germline CDR1 is SGHRS and CDR2 YFSETQ. CDR3 sequence: CASSYGTANTGELFF. The CDR3 DNA sequence: TGCGCCAGCAGCTATGGGACAGCGAACACCGGGGAGCTGTTTTTT.

The chain joins TRBV4-1 to TRBJ2-7; 8 bases map to TRBD1. The CDR3 totals 16 residues. CDR1 and CDR2 (germline): MGHRA, YSYEKL. The V gene end was trimmed by 2 bases and the J gene end by 5 bases; junction bases not matched to a gene: 11. The CDR3 DNA sequence: TGCGCCAGCAGCCAACCTACCGGGACAGGTTTCAACGAGCAGTACTTC. Its protein product is CASSQPTGTGFNEQYF.

The V and J genes are TRBV5-5 and TRBJ1-2; D might be TRBD1 (5 bases). In germline, CDR1 is SGHKS, CDR2 YYEKEE (reference sequence). This CDR3 has 15 amino acids. V gave up 1 base and J gave up 5 bases, with 15 bases separating them. The CDR3 sequence: CASSLRMGVDYGYTF. The CDR3 nucleotides read TGTGCCAGCAGCTTGCGTATGGGGGTGGATTATGGCTACACCTTC. The whole variable domain, filled in from reference TRBV5-5 and TRBJ1-2, reads DAGVTQSPTHLIKTRGQQVTLRCSPISGHKSVSWYQQVLGQGPQFIFQYYEKEERGRGNFPDRFSARQFPNYSSELNVNALLLGDSALYLCASSLRMGVDYGYTFGSGTRLTVV.

The genes are TRBV20-1 and TRBJ1-5; 7 bases line up with TRBD1. With V trimmed by 6 bases and J by 9 bases, 11 bases remained unmatched. The CDR3 length is 13 residues. Germline loops: CDR1 DFQATT, CDR2 SNEGSKA (reference sequence). The CDR3 DNA sequence: TGCAGTGCCCTTGGACAGGTCGGTTCGCCCCAGCATTTT. This translates into CSALGQVGSPQHF.

The chain is built from TRBV6-5 and TRBJ2-5; 8 positions match TRBD1. Germline V gene data show CDR1 as MNHEY and CDR2 as SVGAGI. The trim removed 4 bases at V and 2 bases at J, leaving 6 bases unmatched. CDR3 length: 15 residues. CDR3 amino acids: CASSSTDRGQETQYF. Here the CDR3 DNA reads TGTGCCAGCAGTTCCACAGACAGGGGACAAGAGACCCAGTACTTC.

Many counts were recorded for this clonotype. The chain joins TRBV12-3 or TRBV12-4 to TRBJ2-2; 7 positions agree with TRBD1. CDR3 length: 14 amino acids. V shed 6 bases and J 0 bases; nucleotides not matched to a gene: 1. The DNA for the CDR3 is TGTGCCAGCAGGCAGGGGGCGAACACCGGGGAGCTGTTTTTT. Translating it yields CASRQGANTGELFF.

This sequence joins TRBV23-1 and TRBJ2-1; D is perhaps TRBD1 (6 bases). TRBV23-1 is filed as an ORF, its function uncertain. The CDR3 loop spans 18 amino acids. V lost 0 bases and J 2 bases, leaving 17 bases between the germline ends. The CDR3 nucleotides read TGCGCCAGCAGTCAATCATGGGGGCCTGGCTGCCCCTACAATGAGCAGTTCTTC. This gives the protein CASSQSWGPGCPYNEQFF.

This clonotype has a count of ten or more. CDR3 amino acids: CSATPGPDYEQYF. As DNA, the CDR3 is TGCAGTGCTACTCCGGGACCCGACTACGAGCAGTACTTC. The J gene is TRBJ2-7, the V gene TRBV20-1; D is possibly TRBD1 or TRBD2 (5 bases each). The CDR3 contains 13 residues. CDR1 and CDR2 from the germline V gene are DFQATT and SNEGSKA (reference sequence). With 4 bases removed from V and 3 bases from J, the gap between germline ends came to 13 bases.

V gene TRBV20-1 combines with J gene TRBJ2-7, with TRBD1 as a possible D gene (6 bases). The V gene's germline CDR1 is DFQATT and CDR2 SNEGSKA (reference sequence). Trimming pared 6 bases from V and 0 bases from J, leaving 12 bases between. This CDR3 contains 13 residues. The CDR3 DNA follows: TGCAGTGCAACCGGGACATCCTCCTACGAGCAGTACGTC. Translation: CSATGTSSYEQYV.

This clonotype was recorded a few times. The chain uses TRBV5-1 and TRBJ1-1; the match to TRBD1 covers 7 bases. Unmatched junction bases numbered 12, after V lost 4 bases and J lost 3 bases. The germline gives CDR1 SGHRS, CDR2 YFSETQ. The CDR3 contains 16 residues. The CDR3 loop reads CASSTKRGPQDTEAFF. The CDR3 nucleotides are TGCGCCAGCAGCACAAAAAGGGGGCCCCAGGACACTGAAGCTTTCTTT.

This clonotype has only a few counts. The chain joins TRBV4-1 to TRBJ1-4, with 8 bases matching TRBD1. The CDR3 has 15 residues. Looked up from germline, CDR1 is MGHRA and CDR2 is YSYEKL. J gave up 6 bases and V 0 bases, and 3 bases lay outside the gene matches. CDR3 residues: CASSQDDRGDEKLFF. DNA of the CDR3: TGCGCCAGCAGCCAAGATGACAGGGGTGATGAAAAACTGTTTTTT.

V gene TRBV6-6 combines with J gene TRBJ1-1; tentatively, D is TRBD1 (5 bases). The V gene lost 7 bases and the J gene lost 1 base, with 10 bases spanning the gap. CDR3 length equals 13 residues. The germline V gene has CDR1 MNHNY and CDR2 SVGAGI (reference sequence). DNA of the CDR3: TGTGCCAGCACCCGACAGACGAACACTGAAGCTTTCTTT. Translation: CASTRQTNTEAFF.